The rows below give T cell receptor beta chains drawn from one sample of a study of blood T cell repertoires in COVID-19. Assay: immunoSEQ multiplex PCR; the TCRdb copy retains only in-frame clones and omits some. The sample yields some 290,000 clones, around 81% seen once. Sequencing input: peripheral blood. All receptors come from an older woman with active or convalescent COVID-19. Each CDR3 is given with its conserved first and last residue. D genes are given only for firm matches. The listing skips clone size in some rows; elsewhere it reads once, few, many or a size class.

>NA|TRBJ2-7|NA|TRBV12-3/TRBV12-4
CASSFTGFEQYF
TGTGCCAGCAGCTTCACAGGGTTCGAGCAGTACTTC
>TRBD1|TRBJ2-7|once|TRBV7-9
CASSWDRLPYEQYF
TGTGCCAGCAGCTGGGACAGGCTTCCCTACGAGCAGTACTTC
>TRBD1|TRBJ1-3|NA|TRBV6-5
CASSRQGQAGNTIYF
TGTGCCAGCAGTAGACAGGGGCAGGCGGGAAACACCATATATTTT
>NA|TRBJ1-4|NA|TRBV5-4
CASSFDSTNEKLFF
TGTGCCAGCAGCTTTGACTCGACTAATGAAAAACTGTTTTTT
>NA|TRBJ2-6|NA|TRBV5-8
CASSLLQHTSGANVLTF
TGTGCCAGCAGCCTACTACAACATACCTCTGGGGCCAACGTCCTGACTTTC
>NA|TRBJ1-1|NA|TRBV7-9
CASSLAGTFNTEAFF
TGTGCCAGCAGCTTAGCGGGGACATTCAACACTGAAGCTTTCTTT
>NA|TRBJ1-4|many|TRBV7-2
CASSLGTTEKLFF
TGTGCCAGCAGCTTAGGGACAACTGAAAAACTGTTTTTT
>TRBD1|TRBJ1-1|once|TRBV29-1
CSAKTGERVVAFF
TGCAGCGCAAAGACAGGGGAAAGAGTGGTGGCTTTCTTT
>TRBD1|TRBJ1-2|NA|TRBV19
CASSIVPRDSGFYTF
TGTGCCAGTAGTATCGTCCCCCGGGACAGTGGTTTCTACACCTTC
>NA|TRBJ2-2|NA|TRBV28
CASSSHYYNSSTGELFF
TGTGCCAGCAGTTCCCACTATTATAACTCATCCACCGGGGAGCTGTTTTTT
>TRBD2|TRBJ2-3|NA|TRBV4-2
CASSHPGLAATDTQYF
TGTGCCAGCAGCCACCCGGGACTAGCCGCTACAGATACGCAGTATTTT
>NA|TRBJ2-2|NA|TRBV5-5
CASRRGQMNTGELFF
TGTGCCAGCAGGCGGGGACAGATGAACACCGGGGAGCTGTTTTTT
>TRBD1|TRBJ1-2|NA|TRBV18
CASSRDREYYGYTF
TGTGCCAGCTCAAGGGACAGGGAGTACTATGGCTACACCTTC
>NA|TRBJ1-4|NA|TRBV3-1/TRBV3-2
CASSQLGTDREKLFF
TGTGCCAGCAGCCAACTGGGGACTGACCGTGAAAAACTGTTTTTT
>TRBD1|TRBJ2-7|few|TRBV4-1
CASSQPGQGAREQYF
TGCGCCAGCAGCCAGCCGGGGCAGGGGGCGCGGGAGCAGTACTTC
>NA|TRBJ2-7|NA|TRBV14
CASSQVIGGPHSYEQYF
TGTGCCAGCAGCCAAGTTATTGGGGGCCCCCACTCCTACGAGCAGTACTTC
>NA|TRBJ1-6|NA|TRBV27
CASGFPGLQVIF
TGTGCCAGCGGTTTCCCGGGACTACAGGTTATTTTT
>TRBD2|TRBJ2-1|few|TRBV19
CASSMGGEFGEQFF
TGTGCCAGTAGTATGGGGGGGGAGTTCGGTGAGCAGTTCTTC
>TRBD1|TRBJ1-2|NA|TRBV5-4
CASSHPGQGADGYTF
TGTGCCAGCAGCCATCCGGGACAGGGGGCAGATGGCTACACCTTC
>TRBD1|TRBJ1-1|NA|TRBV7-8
CASSTRQGFTEAFF
TGTGCCAGCAGCACCAGACAGGGCTTCACTGAAGCTTTCTTT
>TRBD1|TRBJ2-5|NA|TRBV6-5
CASSRTGGQETQYF
TGTGCCAGCAGTCGTACAGGGGGCCAAGAGACCCAGTACTTC
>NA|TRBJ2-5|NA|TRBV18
CASSPPTGQETQYF
TGTGCCAGCTCACCTCCTACGGGGCAAGAGACCCAGTACTTC
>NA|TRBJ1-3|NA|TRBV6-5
CASRTDFSGNTIYF
TGTGCCAGCCGGACTGACTTCTCTGGAAACACCATATATTTT
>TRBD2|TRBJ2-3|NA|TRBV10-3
CAISPGTSGGSTDTQYF
TGTGCCATCAGCCCCGGGACTAGCGGGGGGAGCACAGATACGCAGTATTTT
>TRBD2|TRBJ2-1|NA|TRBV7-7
CASSLFLAGMDEQFF
TGTGCCAGCAGCTTATTTCTAGCGGGGATGGATGAGCAGTTCTTC
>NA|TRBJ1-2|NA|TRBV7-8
CASSPTAAGYGYTF
TGTGCCAGCAGCCCCACGGCGGCAGGGTATGGCTACACCTTC
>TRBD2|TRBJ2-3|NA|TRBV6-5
CASRIAGGSTDTQYF
TGTGCCAGCAGGATAGCGGGGGGGAGCACAGATACGCAGTATTTT
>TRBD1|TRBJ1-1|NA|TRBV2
CASGVNRGNTEAFF
TGTGCCAGCGGCGTAAACAGGGGGAACACTGAAGCTTTCTTT
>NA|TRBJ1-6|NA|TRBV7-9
CASSFGTEYNSPLHF
TGTGCCAGCAGCTTCGGGACTGAGTATAATTCACCCCTCCACTTT
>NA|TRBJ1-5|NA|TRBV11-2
CASSLVPGGNQPQHF
TGTGCCAGCAGCTTAGTGCCCGGGGGTAATCAGCCCCAGCATTTT
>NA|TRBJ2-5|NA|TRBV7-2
CASSLSRGQETQYF
TGTGCCAGCAGCTTAAGTCGGGGGCAAGAGACCCAGTACTTC
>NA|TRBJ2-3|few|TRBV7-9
CASSRDTQYF
TGTGCCAGCAGCCGGGATACGCAGTATTTT
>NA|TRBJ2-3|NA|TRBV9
CASSVVATDTQYF
TGTGCCAGCAGCGTAGTGGCCACAGATACGCAGTATTTT
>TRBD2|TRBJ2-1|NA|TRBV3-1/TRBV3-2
CASSQDSGASYNEQFF
TGTGCCAGCAGCCAAGATAGCGGGGCCTCCTACAATGAGCAGTTCTTC
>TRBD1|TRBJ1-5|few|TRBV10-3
CAITGDSHQPQHF
TGTGCCATCACCGGGGACAGTCATCAGCCCCAGCATTTT
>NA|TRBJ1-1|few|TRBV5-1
CASSSRDKAEAFF
TGCGCCAGCAGCTCCAGGGACAAAGCTGAAGCTTTCTTT
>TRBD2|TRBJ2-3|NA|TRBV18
CASSPRWSASGGTDTQYF
TGTGCCAGCTCACCACGATGGTCGGCTAGCGGGGGCACAGATACGCAGTATTTT
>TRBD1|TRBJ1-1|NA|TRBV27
CASSLRSRGVNTEAFF
TGTGCCAGCAGTTTGAGGAGCAGGGGGGTCAACACTGAAGCTTTCTTT
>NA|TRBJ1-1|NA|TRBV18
CASSPRAPQEAFEAFF
TGTGCCAGCTCACCACGGGCGCCCCAGGAGGCTTTTGAAGCTTTCTTT
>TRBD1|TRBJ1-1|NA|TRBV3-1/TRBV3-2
CASSHGTGADTEAFF
TGTGCCAGCAGCCATGGGACAGGGGCAGACACTGAAGCTTTCTTT
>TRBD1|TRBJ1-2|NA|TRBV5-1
CASSLDSGQVYGYTF
TGCGCCAGCAGCTTGGATTCGGGACAGGTCTATGGCTACACCTTC
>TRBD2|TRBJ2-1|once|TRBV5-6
CASSLLSGTNNEQFF
TGTGCCAGCAGCTTGCTCTCCGGGACTAACAATGAGCAGTTCTTC
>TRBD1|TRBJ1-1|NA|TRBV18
CASFQQGAKHTEAFF
TGTGCCAGCTTCCAACAGGGGGCGAAGCACACTGAAGCTTTCTTT